One T cell receptor (beta chain) is described in this entry. The antigen remains unidentified. These data originate in a study of cytomegalovirus exposure and HLA in healthy donors. Study-level points and caveats: Cytomegalovirus status was reportedly diagnosed by the classifier with high specificity and sensitivity. Researchers counted roughly 150 TCR beta chains as cytomegalovirus-associated. CMV antigen specificity of a few CMV-associated chains was confirmed in vitro. Among the sequence variants, a highly shared cluster was likely an artifact of sequencing.

This CDR3 has 15 residues. Germline V gives CDR1 MNHNY, CDR2 SVGAGI (reference sequence). With 4 bases clipped from V and 4 bases from J, the junction kept 6 bases outside the gene matches. PCR was performed using 60 Vbeta and 13 Jbeta primers. Method: immunoSEQ multiplex PCR; TCRdb's copy keeps in-frame clones and lacks some. Here the sample spans around 120,000 clones, 75% to 90% being singletons. Sequenced sample: PBMCs. The sequence came from a woman between 40 and 55 years old in good health and CMV-seronegative. The chain links TRBV6-6 to TRBJ2-1, with 8 positions matching TRBD1. DNA for the CDR3: TGTGCCAGCAGTTTGACAGGGGTCCTATACAATGAGCAGTTCTTC. This sequence encodes CASSLTGVLYNEQFF.